Following are 2 T cell receptor beta chains from one sample sequenced in a study of OX40 agonist ivuxolimab in advanced cancers. Data came from immunoSEQ multiplex PCR; TCRdb stores just in-frame clones and leaves some out. The data hold just over 90,000 clones, with under 95% observed a single time. Sequencing used CD4+ or CD8+ T cells sorted from blood, obtained in a trial of the OX40 agonist ivuxolimab. Receptors originate from an adult with an advanced solid tumor such as melanoma, head and neck, liver or kidney cancer.

The chain links TRBV10-2 to TRBJ1-1; 8 bases align to TRBD1. Trimming cost V 6 bases and J 10 bases; bases outside gene matches: 4. CDR3 length equals 11 residues. CDR1 is WSHSY and CDR2 is SAAADI in the germline V gene. CDR3 DNA: TGCGCCAGCAGCGGACAGGGCGGAGCTTTCTTT. Its translation: CASSGQGGAFF.

This clone was found a few times. This rearrangement joins TRBV4-2 to TRBJ1-2; D gene uncertain. Trimming took off 1 base at V and 4 bases at J, with 10 bases between the two ends. The CDR3 length is 14 residues. Germline V gene sequence: CDR1 LGHNA, CDR2 YNFKEQ. The CDR3 spells CASSQVQLGYGYTF. The CDR3 nucleotides are TGTGCCAGCAGCCAAGTTCAACTGGGCTATGGCTACACCTTC.